This TCR beta chain was captured by sequencing in a study of T cells expressing NK-cell markers. TCRdb re-called the 5' RACE reads; one entry per CDR3 protein, DNA not given. This repertoire includes approximately 460,000 distinct CDR3 sequences. Germline CDR1 is KGHSH and CDR2 is LQKENI. This CDR3 spans 14 amino acids. This TCR came from a woman aged 18-70 years in good health. This chain joins TRBV18 and TRBJ2-7; the TCRdb call, TRBD1, lacks DNA for checking. Source material: blood T cells: a sorted CD56 or NKG2C T cell subset, CD4+ or CD8+ T cells, or bulk PBMC T cells (not recorded which). The CDR3 reads CASSWDSSSYEQYF.